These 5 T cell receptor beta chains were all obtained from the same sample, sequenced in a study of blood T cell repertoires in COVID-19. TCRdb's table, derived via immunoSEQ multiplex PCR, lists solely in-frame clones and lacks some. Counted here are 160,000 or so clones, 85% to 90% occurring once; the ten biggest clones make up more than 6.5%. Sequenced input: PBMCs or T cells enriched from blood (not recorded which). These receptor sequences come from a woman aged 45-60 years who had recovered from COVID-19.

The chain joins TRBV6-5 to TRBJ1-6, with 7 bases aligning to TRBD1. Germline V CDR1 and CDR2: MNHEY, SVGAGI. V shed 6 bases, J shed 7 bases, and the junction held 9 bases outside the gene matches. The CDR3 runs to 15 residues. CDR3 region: CASRKGQTENSPLHF. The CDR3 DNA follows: TGTGCCAGCAGGAAGGGACAGACAGAAAATTCACCCCTCCACTTT.

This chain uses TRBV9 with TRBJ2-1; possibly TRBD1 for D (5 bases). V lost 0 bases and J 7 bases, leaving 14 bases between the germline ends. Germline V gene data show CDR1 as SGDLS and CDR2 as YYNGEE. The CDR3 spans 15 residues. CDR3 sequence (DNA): TGTGCCAGCAGCGTAGTAGGGGAAGGGTGGAATGAGCAGTTCTTC. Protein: CASSVVGEGWNEQFF.

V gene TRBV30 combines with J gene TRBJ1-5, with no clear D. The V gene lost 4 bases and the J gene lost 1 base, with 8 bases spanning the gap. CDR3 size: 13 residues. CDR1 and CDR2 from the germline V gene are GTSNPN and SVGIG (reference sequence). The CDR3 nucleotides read TGTGCCTGGATTTTAGAGAGCAATCAGCCCCAGCATTTT. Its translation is CAWILESNQPQHF.

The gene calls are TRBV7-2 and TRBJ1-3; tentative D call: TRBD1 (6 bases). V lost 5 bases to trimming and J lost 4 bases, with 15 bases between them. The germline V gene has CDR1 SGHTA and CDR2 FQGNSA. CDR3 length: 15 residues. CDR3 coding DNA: TGTGCCAGCAGCCCCTCCGGGGGGCCCGGAAACACCATATATTTT. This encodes CASSPSGGPGNTIYF. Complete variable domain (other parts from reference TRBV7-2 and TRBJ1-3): GAGVSQSPSNKVTEKGKDVELRCDPISGHTALYWYRQSLGQGLEFLIYFQGNSAPDKSGLPSDRFSAERTGGSVSTLTIQRTQQEDSAVYLCASSPSGGPGNTIYFGEGSWLTVV.

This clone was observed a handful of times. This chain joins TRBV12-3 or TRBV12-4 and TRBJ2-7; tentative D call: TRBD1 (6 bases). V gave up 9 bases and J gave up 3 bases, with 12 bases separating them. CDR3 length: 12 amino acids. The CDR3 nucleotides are TGTGCCAGTTCGGACAGATTCTACGAGCAGTACTTC. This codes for CASSDRFYEQYF.